The clone carrying this T cell receptor (beta chain) turned up a few times. This specimen comes from a study of blood T cell repertoires in COVID-19. About the research overall: From T cells, B-cell-depleted T cells, or PBMCs came the material, which was cDNA or gDNA.

Germline CDR1 SGHTA, CDR2 FQGTGA. The CDR3 is made up of 15 amino acids. Trimming removed 5 bases from V and 3 bases from J, with 13 bases in between. Here immunoSEQ multiplex PCR was the method, and the copy in TCRdb shows in-frame clones only, minus some. The sample has 100,000 to 150,000 clones; around 81% are singletons. V gene TRBV7-3 combines with J gene TRBJ2-2, with D possibly being TRBD1 (6 bases). The sequenced material came from peripheral blood. This clonotype was obtained from a man in his 60s with acute or convalescent COVID-19. Written as DNA, the CDR3 is TGTGCCAGCAGCCCCAACGGACAGTACACCGGGGAGCTGTTTTTT. This translates into CASSPNGQYTGELFF.